The entry below gives a single T cell receptor beta chain sequence along with its context. Antigen specificity is unknown. This entry comes from a study of immune evolution from preneoplasia to lung adenocarcinoma. Whole-study findings and limits: Top clone frequencies peaked in normal lung, apparently declining through invasive adenocarcinoma. Later-stage lesions seemingly showed higher T cell density and diversity than normal lung.

Between about 2014 and 2018, patients underwent resection in Japan or China. Each case's diagnosis was confirmed by two pathologists on H&E. Profiling relied on immunoSEQ multiplex PCR, and the TCRdb table lists in-frame clones only, not all of them. The table has 2,000 to 2,500 clones, more than 60% seen once. Germline V gene sequence: CDR1 SGHTA, CDR2 FQGNSA. V was pared by 5 bases and J by 2 bases, with 8 bases of the junction left unmatched. The CDR3 consists of 15 residues. The chain carries TRBV7-2 and TRBJ2-7; 8 bases are shared with TRBD1. Sequencing was done on a sample of FFPE adjacent normal lung tissue. This clonotype was obtained from a person between 60 and 80 years old with lung adenocarcinoma. CDR3 nucleotides: TGTGCCAGCAGCATCGGACAGGGTTCCACCTACGAGCAGTACTTC. It is translated as CASSIGQGSTYEQYF.